Here is one T cell receptor beta chain with its context. Antigen unknown. Trimming took off 4 bases at V and 1 base at J, with 7 bases between the two ends. The CDR3 covers 13 residues. Germline V gene sequence: CDR1 MNHEY, CDR2 SVGAGI. Among three donor pairs, the unstimulated naive, memory, effector memory and TEMRA subsets underwent sequencing. This specimen comes from a study of siplizumab effects on memory and regulatory T cells. General observations from the study: Researchers did not confirm the suppressive function of proliferating Tregs from siplizumab cultures. The apparent diversity of naive T cells exceeded that of memory cells, and naive T cells seemed to make a major contribution to the alloresponse. Under siplizumab, an average roughly 70% of mappable alloreactive CD4+ clones were Treg-derived, compared with 26.9% in controls.

Profiled with immunoSEQ multiplex PCR; TCRdb holds only in-frame clones, not every one. The sample records about 50,000 clones, over 75% being singletons. The chain has TRBV6-5 and TRBJ1-1; D not certain. The origin of this receptor is a human donor in good health. The sample taken for sequencing was naive CD8+ T cells sorted from blood. As DNA, the CDR3 is TGTGCCAGCAGTTTTCTGGAGAACACTGAAGCTTTCTTT. It is translated as CASSFLENTEAFF.